This T cell receptor (beta chain) was found in a study of CD8+CD57+ T cells in acquired aplastic anemia. On the study more broadly: The DNA of sorted CD4+ and CD8+ cells averaged around 3 ug. Healthy donors had, on average, roughly 9.8 million reads for their CD4+ cells. Study-wide points: CD8+ Simpson's diversity showed no significant patient-control difference. Sharing between patients and controls was observed for twenty-nine CD8+ CDR3 sequences.

Profiling that covered TCR beta VDJ and CDR3 relied on genomic DNA as its template. MiXCR was run by TCRdb on the reads, yielding one entry per CDR3 protein. The top ten hold approximately 8.3% of the sample, which has 65,000 to 85,000 distinct CDR3 sequences, approximately 51% seen once. This clonotype was seen a few times. The antigen is undetermined. There are 12 residues in the CDR3. The V segment lost 7 bases and the J segment 7 bases; nucleotides outside the gene matches: 9. Germline V gene sequence: CDR1 SQVTM, CDR2 ANQGSEA. The sample comprised sorted CD4+, CD8+, or CD8+CD57+ T cells (not recorded which) from PBMCs. The TCR comes from a human donor in good health, serving as a control. The chain uses TRBV29-1 and TRBJ1-2, with 7 bases aligning to TRBD1. The CDR3 reads CSASGTVGGYTF. DNA of the CDR3: TGCAGCGCGTCCGGGACAGTTGGTGGCTACACCTTC.